These 15 T cell receptor beta chains came from one sample sequenced in a study of cytomegalovirus exposure and HLA in healthy donors. PCR used 60 Vbeta primers and 13 Jbeta primers. Assay: immunoSEQ multiplex PCR; the TCRdb copy retains only in-frame clones and omits some. Counted here are about 120,000 clones, around 72% occurring once; the ten biggest clones make up approximately 3.8%. What was sequenced was PBMCs. The source is a man aged 30-40 years in good health and CMV-seronegative.

The chain uses TRBV5-1 and TRBJ2-5; 7 nucleotides align to TRBD2. The J call may be in error: the DNA end matches TRBJ2-7 better. The CDR3 extends over 14 amino acids. In germline, CDR1 is SGHRS, CDR2 YFSETQ. The CDR3 reads CASSFKRGSYEQYF. CDR3 in DNA: TGCGCCAGCAGCTTCAAGCGGGGTTCCTACGAGCAGTACTTC.

The rearrangement joins TRBV4-3 to TRBJ1-3; tentative D call: TRBD1 (5 bases). V was cut by 0 bases and J by 3 bases, with 9 bases left in between. Germline-derived CDR1 and CDR2 are LGHNA and YSLEER. The CDR3 sequence is 15 residues long. The chain's CDR3 is CASSQDPQGGNTIYF. In nucleotides, the CDR3 is TGCGCCAGCAGCCAAGATCCCCAGGGTGGAAACACCATATATTTT.

A single count supports this clone. The V call is TRBV4-2, the J call TRBJ2-7, with 7 bases lining up with TRBD1. Germline V gene data show CDR1 as LGHNA and CDR2 as YNFKEQ. The J segment lost 2 bases and the V segment lost 3 bases, leaving 4 bases of the junction unmatched. This CDR3 comprises 14 residues. For the CDR3, the DNA is TGTGCCAGCAGCCAGGGGACAGACCCCTACGAGCAGTACTTC. This codes for CASSQGTDPYEQYF.

The chain joins TRBV27 to TRBJ2-7; D may be TRBD2 (7 bases). The germline V and J ends were trimmed by 5 bases and 5 bases, with 19 bases remaining between them. The CDR3 loop spans 15 amino acids. Germline V lookup: CDR1 MNHEY, CDR2 SMNVEV (reference sequence). CDR3: CASSPLAGARNEQYF. CDR3 sequence (DNA): TGTGCCAGCAGTCCCCTCGCGGGGGCCCGCAACGAGCAGTACTTC.

Worth noting for this clone: The sample holds other DNA sequences that translate to the same CDR3. CDR3: CASSGLAGDQETQYF. CDR3 nucleotides: TGTGCCAGCAGTGGGCTAGCGGGGGACCAAGAGACCCAGTACTTC. The rearrangement joins TRBV2 to TRBJ2-5; 10 bases fit TRBD2. Per the germline V gene, CDR1 is SNHLY and CDR2 is FYNNEI. Unmatched junction bases numbered 2, after V lost 4 bases and J lost 0 bases. The CDR3 totals 15 residues.

This clone was picked up one time. The CDR3 nucleotides read TGTGCCAGCAGCTTAGTTAGCGTTAGGGATACGCAGTATTTT. Translated, it gives CASSLVSVRDTQYF. The V gene is TRBV7-2, the J gene TRBJ2-3; maybe TRBD2 (5 bases). V shed 1 base and J shed 6 bases, with 11 bases lying between them. This CDR3 has 14 residues. Per germline, CDR1 SGHTA and CDR2 FQGNSA.

The chain has TRBV6-5 and TRBJ1-1; 7 positions agree with TRBD1. The CDR3 spans 15 residues. Per the germline V gene, CDR1 is MNHEY and CDR2 is SVGAGI. With V trimmed by 4 bases and J by 10 bases, 15 bases remained unmatched. CDR3 nucleotide sequence: TGTGCCAGCAGTTCACCTCGGGACAGTCCTTTCGGAGCTTTCTTT. Encoded protein: CASSSPRDSPFGAFF.

The chain employs TRBV7-3 and TRBJ2-2, with TRBD2 matching over 7 bases. CDR3 length equals 13 residues. V lost 6 bases, J lost 7 bases, and 5 bases stayed unmatched. Germline assignment: CDR1 SGHTA and CDR2 FQGTGA. The CDR3: CASSFQRGGELFF. For the CDR3, the DNA is TGTGCCAGCAGTTTTCAGCGGGGCGGGGAGCTGTTTTTT.

V gene TRBV15 combines with J gene TRBJ2-2, with a possible D match to TRBD1 (5 bases). Germline CDR1 is LNHNV and CDR2 is YYDKDF (reference sequence). The CDR3 contains 16 residues. Trimming pared 1 base from V and 7 bases from J, leaving 16 bases between. DNA of the CDR3: TGTGCCACCAGCAGAGTATTAGTAGGGGATGGCGGGGAGCTGTTTTTT. Its translation: CATSRVLVGDGGELFF.

The rearrangement uses TRBV7-2 and TRBJ1-1, with TRBD1 as a possible D gene (6 bases). V lost 5 bases, J lost 3 bases, and 16 bases lay in between. The CDR3 is 15 residues long. Looked up from germline, CDR1 is SGHTA and CDR2 is FQGNSA. CDR3 protein: CASSPSPGAHTEAFF. The DNA of the CDR3 is TGTGCCAGCAGCCCCTCCCCAGGGGCCCACACTGAAGCTTTCTTT.

The rearrangement uses TRBV28 and TRBJ2-5, with 15 bases aligning to TRBD2. This CDR3 comprises 17 residues. CDR1 is MDHEN, CDR2 SYDVKM, per germline. V was clipped by 5 bases and J by 7 bases; unmatched bases: 11. CDR3 DNA sequence: TGTGCCAGCAGTAAAGGGACTAGCGGGGGGATTTCTGCGACCCAGTACTTC. It yields the protein CASSKGTSGGISATQYF.

The chain is built from TRBV9 and TRBJ2-7, with D unresolved. From germline, CDR1 is SGDLS and CDR2 YYNGEE. V was trimmed by 2 bases and J by 5 bases, leaving 14 bases between them. This CDR3 is 14 amino acids long. This chain's CDR3 is CASSVESMVNEQYF. The CDR3 DNA is TGTGCCAGCAGCGTCGAGTCGATGGTGAACGAGCAGTACTTC.

The chain has TRBV6-4 and TRBJ2-7; TRBD1 matches at 8 bases. The CDR3 covers 19 residues. Germline V gene data show CDR1 as MRHNA and CDR2 as SNTAGT. Trimming removed 3 bases from V and 2 bases from J; junction bases left unmatched: 18. The CDR3 bases are TGTGCCAGCAGTGAGCCGCAGGGGGCGGGTGTTATAGGAACCTACGAGCAGTACTTC. It yields the protein CASSEPQGAGVIGTYEQYF.

The V call is TRBV27, the J call TRBJ2-7, with D possibly being TRBD2 (5 bases). The CDR3 spans 13 residues. Germline assignment: CDR1 MNHEY and CDR2 SMNVEV (reference sequence). Between the trimmed V and J ends, which lost 2 bases and 1 base, there was a span of 6 bases. In DNA, the CDR3 is TGTGCCAGCAGTTTAGGGGAGTCCTACGAGCAGTACTTC. Its protein is CASSLGESYEQYF.

This chain links TRBV15 with TRBJ2-3, with 7 bases that match TRBD1. Germline V gene data show CDR1 as LNHNV and CDR2 as YYDKDF (reference sequence). The CDR3 covers 16 residues. Trimming took 3 bases from V and 1 from J; bases not matched to a gene: 7. CDR3 sequence: CATSRADRVGTDTQYF. CDR3 bases: TGTGCCACCAGCAGGGCCGACAGGGTGGGCACAGATACGCAGTATTTT.